The 21 T cell receptor beta chains below all came from one sample that was sequenced in a study of shared clonotypes between healthy human individuals. The table came from immunoSEQ multiplex PCR; TCRdb's copy has only in-frame clones and leaves some out. The data contain roughly 2 million clones, 90% to 97% of them singletons. Sequencing used naive CD4+ T cells sorted from blood. The subset was: CD45RA+ positively selected. The receptors shown here come from a man aged 18 to 29 in good health.

The chain is built from TRBV7-2 and TRBJ1-1; perhaps TRBD1 as D (6 bases). There are 15 residues in the CDR3. The V end lost 1 base, the J end lost 3 bases, and 12 bases lay between the germline ends. The V gene's germline CDR1 is SGHTA and CDR2 FQGNSA. CDR3 loop: CASSLEPGAYTEAFF. CDR3 nucleotides: TGTGCCAGCAGCTTAGAACCAGGGGCCTACACTGAAGCTTTCTTT.

This clone was observed a single time. The rearrangement joins TRBV10-3 to TRBJ2-3; 11 bases line up with TRBD2. The V segment lost 3 bases and the J segment 2 bases; nucleotides outside the gene matches: 4. The CDR3 has 16 residues. In germline, CDR1 is ENHRY, CDR2 SYGVKD. CDR3 coding DNA: TGTGCCATCAGTGATTCTAGCGGGAGGATCACAGATACGCAGTATTTT. Encoded protein: CAISDSSGRITDTQYF.

The chain joins TRBV5-5 to TRBJ2-2, with a tentative D call TRBD1 (5 bases). Trimming left V 0 bases short and J 2 bases short, with 8 bases between. CDR1 and CDR2 from the germline V gene are SGHKS and YYEKEE (reference sequence). The CDR3 length is 15 residues. CDR3 region: CASSLVQGNTGELFF. The CDR3 DNA is TGTGCCAGCAGCTTGGTGCAGGGTAACACCGGGGAGCTGTTTTTT. Full variable domain (missing parts from reference TRBV5-5 and TRBJ2-2): DAGVTQSPTHLIKTRGQQVTLRCSPISGHKSVSWYQQVLGQGPQFIFQYYEKEERGRGNFPDRFSARQFPNYSSELNVNALLLGDSALYLCASSLVQGNTGELFFGEGSRLTVL.

J is TRBJ1-1 and V is TRBV18; D gene uncertain. CDR1 and CDR2 from the germline V gene are KGHSH and LQKENI. This CDR3 contains 13 residues. V gave up 6 bases and J gave up 8 bases, with 16 bases separating them. Written as DNA, the CDR3 is TGTGCCAGCTCTCCCCAGGCGGTCAGAGAAGCTTTCTTT. Its translation: CASSPQAVREAFF.

J is TRBJ1-6 and V is TRBV27; D not certain. Germline CDR1 is MNHEY and CDR2 is SMNVEV (reference sequence). The CDR3 has 13 amino acids. V lost 5 bases, J lost 7 bases, and 9 bases lay in between. The CDR3 coding sequence is TGTGCCAGCAGTAACAGTGGAAATTCACCCCTCCACTTT. Translation gives CASSNSGNSPLHF.

This chain connects TRBV5-1 to TRBJ1-6; no definite D call. Germline-derived CDR1 and CDR2 are SGHRS and YFSETQ. Trimming cost V 0 bases and J 0 bases, with 10 bases left between them. The CDR3 is made up of 17 amino acids. The CDR3 reads CASSLGLSGSYNSPLHF. In DNA, the CDR3 is TGCGCCAGCAGCTTGGGCCTGAGCGGCTCCTATAATTCACCCCTCCACTTT.

The V gene is TRBV5-1, the J gene TRBJ1-1; 10 nucleotides agree with TRBD1. From germline, CDR1 is SGHRS and CDR2 YFSETQ. CDR3 size: 17 residues. Trimming took 0 bases from V and 1 from J; bases not matched to a gene: 6. This CDR3 is CASSLAQRTGGNTEAFF. In nucleotides, the CDR3 is TGCGCCAGCAGCTTGGCCCAACGGACAGGGGGGAACACTGAAGCTTTCTTT.

CDR3 nucleotides: TGTGCCAGCAGTGAAGAAGGCACCGGGGAGCTGTTTTTT. Translation: CASSEEGTGELFF. The gene calls are TRBV2 and TRBJ2-2, with D unresolved. From germline, CDR1 is SNHLY and CDR2 FYNNEI. V lost 1 base and J lost 4, with 4 bases in between. The CDR3 extends over 13 amino acids.

The genes are TRBV10-3 and TRBJ1-1; D not resolved. CDR1 and CDR2 from the germline V gene are ENHRY and SYGVKD. The CDR3 totals 12 residues. Trimming took 6 bases from V and 6 from J, leaving 11 bases between them. The CDR3 coding sequence is TGTGCCATCAGCCCAGGTGCGTCTGAAGCTTTCTTT. Encoded protein: CAISPGASEAFF.

The CDR3 reads CASSQEAGRSSYNEQFF. Here the CDR3 DNA reads TGTGCCAGCAGCCAAGAGGCGGGGAGGAGCTCCTACAATGAGCAGTTCTTC. The V call is TRBV4-2, the J call TRBJ2-1, with a weak D call TRBD2 (6 bases). Germline CDR1 is LGHNA and CDR2 is YNFKEQ. The length of the CDR3 is 17 residues. Between the trimmed V and J ends, which lost 0 bases and 0 bases, there was a span of 12 bases.

This chain connects TRBV30 to TRBJ1-2; D gene unclear. This CDR3 spans 13 amino acids. Deletions cut 3 bases from V and 3 bases from J, with 11 bases between. Germline V gene lookup returns CDR1 GTSNPN and CDR2 SVGIG (reference sequence). CDR3 residues: CAWRAELDYGYTF. CDR3 bases: TGTGCCTGGAGAGCAGAGCTAGACTATGGCTACACCTTC.

Turning to this clone: This specimen includes other DNA sequences encoding the same CDR3. The V and J genes are TRBV6-1 and TRBJ2-7; D uncertain. Trimming took 5 bases from V and 4 from J, leaving 6 bases between them. This CDR3 is built from 11 residues. Germline-derived CDR1 and CDR2 are MNHNS and SASEGT. CDR3 DNA: TGTGCCAGCAGTTACCGGTACGAGCAGTACTTC. Amino acids: CASSYRYEQYF.

The J gene is TRBJ1-6, the V gene TRBV25-1; TRBD1 might be the D (6 bases). Germline V gene sequence: CDR1 MGHDK, CDR2 SYGVNS. The CDR3 length is 15 residues. V lost 8 bases to trimming and J lost 5 bases, with 16 bases between them. The DNA for the CDR3 is TGTGCCAGCGCCACAGGGAATAGGGATAATTCACCCCTCCACTTT. Amino acid sequence: CASATGNRDNSPLHF. The full variable domain, in which reference TRBV25-1 and TRBJ1-6 provide the parts outside the CDR3, is EADIYQTPRYLVIGTGKKITLECSQTMGHDKMYWYQQDPGMELHLIHYSYGVNSTEKGDLSSESTVSRIRTEHFPLTLESARPSHTSQYLCASATGNRDNSPLHFGNGTRLTVT.

The chain couples TRBV5-1 to TRBJ1-2; a weak D match, TRBD1 (5 bases). Germline loops: CDR1 SGHRS, CDR2 YFSETQ. The ends were cut back, 4 bases at V and 8 bases at J, with 15 bases in the middle. The CDR3 runs 13 residues. CDR3: CASSRSTGTGYTF. DNA of the CDR3: TGCGCCAGCAGCAGATCCACAGGAACCGGCTACACCTTC.

The chain links TRBV12-5 to TRBJ1-5; the D is unclear. The CDR3 contains 13 residues. CDR1 is LGHNT and CDR2 is FRNRAP in the germline V gene. V was trimmed by 8 bases and J by 2 bases, leaving 10 bases between them. The CDR3 protein is CASSRDGNQPQHF. Written as DNA, the CDR3 is TGTGCTAGTTCTAGGGATGGCAATCAGCCCCAGCATTTT.

The chain carries TRBV7-2 and TRBJ2-7; 7 bases fit TRBD2. This CDR3 contains 14 residues. Looked up from germline, CDR1 is SGHTA and CDR2 is FQGNSA. V lost 5 bases, J lost 0 bases, and 4 bases stayed unmatched. Here the CDR3 reads CASSASGISYEQYF. In DNA, the CDR3 is TGTGCCAGCAGCGCTAGCGGAATCTCCTACGAGCAGTACTTC.

This chain connects TRBV7-9 to TRBJ2-7; no definite D call. This CDR3 is built from 13 residues. V lost 1 base, J lost 7 bases, and 11 bases lay in between. Germline-derived CDR1 and CDR2 are SEHNR and FQNEAQ (reference sequence). CDR3 in amino acids: CASSLDPALEQYF. In nucleotides, the CDR3 is TGTGCCAGCAGCTTAGATCCTGCGCTAGAGCAGTACTTC. The entire variable domain, with the rest obtained from reference TRBV7-9 and TRBJ2-7, is as follows: DTGVSQNPRHKITKRGQNVTFRCDPISEHNRLYWYRQTLGQGPEFLTYFQNEAQLEKSRLLSDRFSAERPKGSFSTLEIQRTEQGDSAMYLCASSLDPALEQYFGPGTRLTVT.

This chain uses TRBV6-1 with TRBJ1-2, with unresolved D. The germline V gene encodes CDR1 MNHNS and CDR2 SASEGT. The CDR3 sequence is 13 residues long. Trimming took off 0 bases at V and 5 bases at J, with 7 bases between the two ends. CDR3 sequence: CASSEARQYGYTF. DNA of the CDR3: TGTGCCAGCAGTGAAGCGAGGCAGTATGGCTACACCTTC.

A single count supports this clone. The chain recombines TRBV6-5 with TRBJ1-1; 7 bases fit TRBD1. After removal of 10 bases from V and 6 bases from J, the junction contained 14 bases not matched to a gene. Germline V gene sequence: CDR1 MNHEY, CDR2 SVGAGI. This CDR3 spans 14 amino acids. CDR3 in DNA: TGTGCCACATTTAGGGGGCTTTCATGGGCTGAAGCTTTCTTT. Protein sequence: CATFRGLSWAEAFF.

The V and J genes are TRBV27 and TRBJ2-7; D unresolved. The CDR3 extends over 13 amino acids. Trimming pared 5 bases from V and 0 bases from J, leaving 8 bases between. Germline V gene lookup returns CDR1 MNHEY and CDR2 SMNVEV (reference sequence). CDR3 sequence (DNA): TGTGCCAGCAGTGATTTTAGCTCCTACGAGCAGTACTTC. As protein: CASSDFSSYEQYF.

The chain recombines TRBV7-9 with TRBJ1-1; D unresolved. Trimming took off 5 bases at V and 4 bases at J, with 17 bases between the two ends. The CDR3 runs to 15 residues. From germline, CDR1 is SEHNR and CDR2 FQNEAQ (reference sequence). CDR3 residues: CASSNSAPSGTEAFF. The DNA for the CDR3 is TGTGCCAGCAGCAATTCGGCACCGTCGGGCACTGAAGCTTTCTTT.